This T cell receptor (beta chain) comes out of a study of technical replicates of blood from a few donors. Germline assignment: CDR1 MGHRA and CDR2 YSYEKL. V shed 3 bases and J shed 1 base, with 6 bases lying between them. The CDR3 is made up of 13 amino acids. The method was immunoSEQ multiplex PCR; TCRdb's version includes in-frame clones alone and lacks a portion of them. The sample has roughly 93,000 clones; approximately 95% are singletons. The sequenced material came from T cells isolated from PBMCs. The chain carries TRBV4-1 and TRBJ1-1; D is perhaps TRBD1 (6 bases). The origin of this receptor is a human donor in good health. The CDR3: CASSHRGNTEAFF. In nucleotides, the CDR3 is TGCGCCAGCAGCCACAGGGGGAACACTGAAGCTTTCTTT.